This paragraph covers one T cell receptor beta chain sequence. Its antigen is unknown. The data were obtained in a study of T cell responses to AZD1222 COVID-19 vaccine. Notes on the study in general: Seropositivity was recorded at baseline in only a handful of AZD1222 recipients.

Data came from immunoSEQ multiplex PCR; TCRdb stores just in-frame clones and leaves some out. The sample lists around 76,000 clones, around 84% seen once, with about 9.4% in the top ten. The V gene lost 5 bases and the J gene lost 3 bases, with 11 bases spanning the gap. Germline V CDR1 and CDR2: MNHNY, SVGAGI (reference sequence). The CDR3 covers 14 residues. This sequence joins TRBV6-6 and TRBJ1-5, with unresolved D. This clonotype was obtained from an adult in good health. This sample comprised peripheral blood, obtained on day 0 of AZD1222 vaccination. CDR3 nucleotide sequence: TGTGCCAGCAGTCCCACAGTTGACAATCAGCCCCAGCATTTT. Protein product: CASSPTVDNQPQHF.